Listed here are 31 T cell receptor beta chains from one sample, sequenced in a study of technical replicates of blood from a few donors. The table came from immunoSEQ multiplex PCR; TCRdb's copy has only in-frame clones and leaves some out. The sample shows more than 70,000 clones, around 93% of them seen only once. The sequencing sample was made of T cells isolated from PBMCs. The origin of the receptors is a human donor in good health.

This chain joins TRBV6-1 and TRBJ2-1; a possible D gene is TRBD2 (6 bases). The V end was cut by 4 bases, the J end by 9 bases, with 16 bases between. Germline lookup yields CDR1 MNHNS and CDR2 SASEGT. This CDR3 is built from 14 residues. This chain's CDR3 is CASSVGPSSAEQFF. CDR3 sequence (DNA): TGTGCCAGCAGTGTGGGCCCCTCTAGCGCTGAGCAGTTCTTC.

The gene calls are TRBV5-1 and TRBJ2-7; D might be TRBD2 (6 bases). Between the trimmed V and J ends, which lost 4 bases and 4 bases, there was a span of 15 bases. The CDR3 spans 14 residues. Looked up from germline, CDR1 is SGHRS and CDR2 is YFSETQ. This CDR3 is CASSQGLLGYEQYF. The DNA of the CDR3 is TGCGCCAGCAGCCAGGGACTTCTAGGATACGAGCAGTACTTC. Full variable domain (remainder filled in from reference TRBV5-1 and TRBJ2-7): KAGVTQTPRYLIKTRGQQVTLSCSPISGHRSVSWYQQTPGQGLQFLFEYFSETQRNKGNFPGRFSGRQFSNSRSEMNVSTLELGDSALYLCASSQGLLGYEQYFGPGTRLTVT.

The chain recombines TRBV5-6 with TRBJ2-7; no clear D. The CDR3 spans 16 residues. Germline V CDR1 and CDR2: SGHDT, YYEEEE. The V end was cut by 3 bases, the J end by 7 bases, with 23 bases between. This CDR3 reads CASSSLAQTTLMEQYF. CDR3 coding DNA: TGTGCCAGCAGCTCCCTGGCCCAGACAACATTGATGGAGCAGTACTTC.

The V call is TRBV5-1, the J call TRBJ2-3, with D perhaps TRBD2 (6 bases). The length of the CDR3 is 19 residues. Germline-derived CDR1 and CDR2 are SGHRS and YFSETQ. V lost 4 bases to trimming and J lost 2 bases, with 26 bases between them. This CDR3 is CASSIRGDSLESSTDTQYF. The DNA of the CDR3 is TGCGCCAGCAGCATCCGAGGGGACTCCCTGGAATCCTCCACAGATACGCAGTATTTT.

Remarks on this clone: An end of the junction does not agree with germline; a read error may underlie this. This chain links TRBV7-7 with TRBJ2-7; 10 positions match TRBD2. Looked up from germline, CDR1 is SSHAT and CDR2 is FNYEAQ (reference sequence). The CDR3 is 15 residues long. The DNA of the CDR3 is TGTGCTAGCAGCCCAGGACTAGCGGTATCCTACGAGCAGTACTTC. This sequence encodes CASSPGLAVSYEQYF. Filled out from reference TRBV7-7 and TRBJ2-7, the complete variable domain reads GAGVSQSPRYKVTKRGQDVTLRCDPISSHATLYWYQQALGQGPEFLTYFNYEAQPDKSGLPSDRFSAERPEGSISTLTIQRTEQRDSAMYRCASSPGLAVSYEQYFGPGTRLTVT.

The chain has TRBV7-9 and TRBJ1-5; TRBD1 is a possible D gene (5 bases). V lost 2 bases to trimming and J lost 5 bases, with 7 bases between them. The germline gives CDR1 SEHNR, CDR2 FQNEAQ (reference sequence). The length of the CDR3 is 13 residues. CDR3 nucleotide sequence: TGTGCCAGCAGCTTATGGGGGGATCAGCCCCAGCATTTT. Its translation is CASSLWGDQPQHF.

The chain carries TRBV15 and TRBJ2-2; possibly TRBD1 for D (6 bases). Trimming left V 5 bases short and J 6 bases short, with 13 bases between. CDR3 length: 14 residues. From germline, CDR1 is LNHNV and CDR2 YYDKDF (reference sequence). CDR3 loop: CATSGMQGSGELFF. The CDR3 DNA is TGTGCCACCAGCGGAATGCAGGGGTCCGGGGAGCTGTTTTTT.

The chain combines TRBV5-1 with TRBJ1-4; a weak D match, TRBD1 (5 bases). The length of the CDR3 is 17 residues. Germline V gives CDR1 SGHRS, CDR2 YFSETQ. V was shortened by 0 bases and J by 4 bases, with 16 bases between the two germline ends. The CDR3 coding sequence is TGCGCCAGCAGCTTGGGCCCGCCGGAGGGGCTTAATGAAAAACTGTTTTTT. As protein: CASSLGPPEGLNEKLFF.

The J gene is TRBJ1-1, the V gene TRBV19, with 10 bases matching TRBD1. Trimming removed 5 bases from V and 6 bases from J; junction bases left unmatched: 6. The CDR3 has 14 amino acids. CDR1 is LNHDA and CDR2 is SQIVND in the germline V gene (reference sequence). Written as DNA, the CDR3 is TGTGCCAGTAGTTTTGGACAGGGGGTCGCTGAAGCTTTCTTT. It codes for CASSFGQGVAEAFF.

The chain recombines TRBV4-1 with TRBJ1-1; D is perhaps TRBD1 (6 bases). Germline CDR1 and CDR2: MGHRA and YSYEKL. The V and J ends lost 2 bases and 5 bases respectively, with 9 bases between them. This CDR3 has 13 residues. The CDR3, as DNA: TGCGCCAGCAGCCAATTTAGGGGGACTGAAGCTTTCTTT. Protein: CASSQFRGTEAFF.

V is TRBV5-4 and J is TRBJ2-7; possible D gene TRBD2, 5 bases. This CDR3 spans 13 amino acids. Germline assignment: CDR1 SGHNT and CDR2 YYREEE (reference sequence). Trimming stripped 4 bases from V and 7 bases from J, with 15 bases between. DNA of the CDR3: TGTGCCAGCAGCGAGGGTCGGCTTGGGGAGCAGTACTTC. Encoded protein: CASSEGRLGEQYF.

The rearrangement links TRBV27 to TRBJ2-7, with 7 bases matching TRBD1. CDR1 is MNHEY, CDR2 SMNVEV, per germline (reference sequence). With V trimmed by 5 bases and J by 2 bases, 12 bases remained unmatched. The CDR3 totals 16 residues. The CDR3 DNA follows: TGTGCCAGCAGTCAGATCTCCGGGACAGAAACCTACGAGCAGTACTTC. Its translation: CASSQISGTETYEQYF.

The chain employs TRBV6-1 and TRBJ2-2, with D perhaps TRBD2 (6 bases). The germline V gene encodes CDR1 MNHNS and CDR2 SASEGT. The CDR3 totals 16 residues. The V end lost 3 bases, the J end lost 1 base, and 12 bases lay between the germline ends. The CDR3: CASSEPLRENTGELFF. In DNA form, the CDR3 reads TGTGCCAGCAGTGAGCCCCTGCGGGAGAACACCGGGGAGCTGTTTTTT.

This chain links TRBV5-4 with TRBJ2-7; no reliable D call. Germline CDR1 and CDR2: SGHNT and YYREEE (reference sequence). V lost 1 base to trimming and J lost 3 bases, with 2 bases between them. This CDR3 comprises 11 residues. DNA of the CDR3: TGTGCCAGCAGCTTGCACTACGAGCAGTACTTC. Translating it yields CASSLHYEQYF.

This clone was detected only once. The rearrangement uses TRBV28 and TRBJ1-5; D possibly corresponds to TRBD1 (6 bases). CDR1 and CDR2 (germline): MDHEN, SYDVKM. The CDR3 extends over 14 amino acids. Trimming removed 5 bases at V and 4 bases at J, with 12 bases between. CDR3 in DNA: TGTGCCAGCAGTCTCAGGGGAGAGAATCAGCCCCAGCATTTT. This sequence encodes CASSLRGENQPQHF.

The J gene is TRBJ1-4, the V gene TRBV10-3; TRBD1 is a possible D gene (5 bases). V lost 7 bases to trimming and J lost 7 bases, with 13 bases between them. CDR3 length equals 13 residues. CDR1 and CDR2 from the germline V gene are ENHRY and SYGVKD. CDR3 in DNA: TGTGCCATCAATCAGGGTGCGAGTGAAAAACTGTTTTTT. Translation gives CAINQGASEKLFF.

The chain uses TRBV10-1 and TRBJ2-1, with 8 bases that match TRBD2. The CDR3 runs 15 residues. Trimming at V came to 0 bases and at J to 7 bases, leaving 5 bases not matched to a gene. In germline, CDR1 is WNHNN, CDR2 SYGVQD (reference sequence). The CDR3 region is CASSESPSGRNEQFF. The CDR3 bases are TGCGCCAGCAGTGAGTCGCCCAGCGGGAGAAATGAGCAGTTCTTC.

This sequence joins TRBV2 and TRBJ1-1, with a tentative D call TRBD1 (6 bases). CDR3 size: 14 residues. The V gene lost 6 bases and the J gene lost 2 bases, with 13 bases spanning the gap. Germline V gene sequence: CDR1 SNHLY, CDR2 FYNNEI. The DNA for the CDR3 is TGTGCCAGCAGCCCAGGGGTGCGAAACACTGAAGCTTTCTTT. Protein product: CASSPGVRNTEAFF. Combining the CDR3 with reference TRBV2 and TRBJ1-1 gives the whole variable domain EPEVTQTPSHQVTQMGQEVILRCVPISNHLYFYWYRQILGQKVEFLVSFYNNEISEKSEIFDDQFSVERPDGSNFTLKIRSTKLEDSAMYFCASSPGVRNTEAFFGQGTRLTVV.

This chain links TRBV11-1 with TRBJ2-1, with 9 bases that match TRBD2. This CDR3 is 16 amino acids long. Germline V gives CDR1 SGHAT, CDR2 FQDESV (reference sequence). The trim removed 2 bases at V and 10 bases at J, leaving 12 bases unmatched. CDR3 protein: CASSLSMIAGAQEQFF. CDR3 DNA: TGTGCCAGCAGCTTATCAATGATAGCGGGAGCTCAAGAGCAGTTCTTC.

The chain has TRBV14 and TRBJ1-3; 7 positions match TRBD1. V shed 2 bases, J shed 0 bases, and the junction held 10 bases outside the gene matches. The germline V gene has CDR1 SGHDN and CDR2 FVKESK. This CDR3 region has 18 residues. CDR3 residues: CASSQRRDRDSSGNTIYF. The CDR3 bases are TGTGCCAGCAGCCAAAGAAGGGACAGAGATAGCTCTGGAAACACCATATATTTT.

The chain carries TRBV7-8 and TRBJ1-2; D might be TRBD1 (5 bases). Germline CDR1 SGHVS, CDR2 FQNEAQ. The V end was cut by 1 base, the J end by 4 bases, with 10 bases between. The CDR3 is 14 amino acids. CDR3 amino acids: CASSLDRLPYGYTF. The CDR3 DNA reads as TGTGCCAGCAGCTTAGACAGGCTTCCCTATGGCTACACCTTC.

The genes are TRBV5-4 and TRBJ2-7, with TRBD2 matching over 10 bases. Germline V gene data show CDR1 as SGHNT and CDR2 as YYREEE (reference sequence). With 0 bases clipped from V and 3 bases from J, the junction kept 0 bases outside the gene matches. This CDR3 is 14 amino acids long. CDR3 residues: CASSLGTSGYEQYF. CDR3 bases: TGTGCCAGCAGCTTGGGGACTAGCGGCTACGAGCAGTACTTC.

The chain joins TRBV6-5 to TRBJ2-5, with D tentatively TRBD2 (6 bases). V was pared by 5 bases and J by 7 bases, with 17 bases between. CDR1 and CDR2 from the germline V gene are MNHEY and SVGAGI. The length of the CDR3 is 14 residues. CDR3 DNA sequence: TGTGCCAGCAGTCCGGATTGGGGGGTAGGGACCCAGTACTTC. Its translation is CASSPDWGVGTQYF.

The rearrangement uses TRBV25-1 and TRBJ2-1, with unresolved D. Germline V CDR1 and CDR2: MGHDK, SYGVNS. The V and J ends lost 6 bases and 5 bases respectively, with 8 bases between them. CDR3 length equals 12 residues. The CDR3 DNA follows: TGTGCCAGCAGGGCCCACCACAATGAGCAGTTCTTC. Protein: CASRAHHNEQFF.

V is TRBV14 and J is TRBJ1-6; 8 positions agree with TRBD1. CDR1 is SGHDN and CDR2 is FVKESK in the germline V gene. Losses at the gene ends were 4 bases for V and 11 bases for J; bases not matched to a gene: 4. There are 13 residues in the CDR3. In DNA, the CDR3 is TGTGCCAGCAGCCCAGACAGGGGTCCACCCCTCCACTTT. This sequence encodes CASSPDRGPPLHF.

V usage is TRBV2 and J usage is TRBJ2-3; D may be TRBD1 (6 bases). The V end lost 11 bases, the J end lost 5 bases, and 17 bases lay between the germline ends. The length of the CDR3 is 13 residues. Germline loops: CDR1 SNHLY, CDR2 FYNNEI. The CDR3 spells CALQERGIDTQYF. CDR3 coding DNA: TGTGCCTTACAGGAAAGGGGGATAGATACGCAGTATTTT.

The chain employs TRBV6-5 and TRBJ2-1, with 7 bases identical to TRBD1. The CDR3 sequence is 15 residues long. Unmatched junction bases numbered 6, after V lost 7 bases and J lost 0 bases. CDR1 MNHEY and CDR2 SVGAGI come from the germline V gene. Here the CDR3 DNA reads TGTGCCAGCACCCGGGACAGACGCTCCTACAATGAGCAGTTCTTC. Amino acids: CASTRDRRSYNEQFF.

In DNA form, the CDR3 reads TGTGCCTGGAGTCCCGGGGGTCAGCCCCAGCATTTT. Its translation: CAWSPGGQPQHF. The chain has TRBV30 and TRBJ1-5; TRBD1 is a possible D gene (5 bases). The CDR3 totals 12 residues. Germline CDR1 reads GTSNPN; CDR2 reads SVGIG (reference sequence). V lost 2 bases, J lost 6 bases, and 8 bases lay in between. Supplemented by reference TRBV30 and TRBJ1-5, the full variable domain reads SQTIHQWPATLVQPVGSPLSLECTVEGTSNPNLYWYRQAAGRGLQLLFYSVGIGQISSEVPQNLSASRPQDRQFILSSKKLLLSDSGFYLCAWSPGGQPQHFGDGTRLSIL.

This chain joins TRBV5-8 and TRBJ1-4, with 8 bases aligning to TRBD1. Germline CDR1 reads SGHTS; CDR2 reads YDEGEE. This CDR3 spans 16 amino acids. V was clipped by 0 bases and J by 1 base; unmatched bases: 2. CDR3 DNA sequence: TGTGCCAGCAGCTTGGGACAGGGGCGAACTAATGAAAAACTGTTTTTT. This translates into CASSLGQGRTNEKLFF.

CDR3 sequence (DNA): TGTGCCAGCAGCATGGACAGGGGTGATCAGCCCCAGCATTTT. This encodes CASSMDRGDQPQHF. The rearrangement joins TRBV7-2 to TRBJ1-5; 9 positions match TRBD1. Germline values: CDR1 SGHTA, CDR2 FQGNSA. J lost 5 bases, V lost 5 bases, and 4 bases had no gene match. The CDR3 covers 14 residues.

This clone was found once. The chain has TRBV5-1 and TRBJ2-7, with D hard to call. V lost 5 bases, J lost 4 bases, and 13 bases lay in between. The CDR3 consists of 13 residues. In germline, CDR1 is SGHRS, CDR2 YFSETQ. The CDR3 region is CASSLTRSYEQYF. DNA of the CDR3: TGCGCCAGCAGTTTGACCCGGTCTTACGAGCAGTACTTC.